Included here is one TCR beta chain sequence, with context. Its specificity is not known. The data derive from a study of OX40 agonist ivuxolimab in advanced cancers. Study conclusions and caveats: At doses 0.1 to 3.0 mg/kg, CD4+ and CD8+ clones expanded. Also present in some nonresponders was a low level of normalized T-cell clonal expansion.

Only in-frame clones appear in the TCRdb table, and some are missing; sequencing was by immunoSEQ multiplex PCR. The sample has approximately 49,000 clones, under 85% seen once. Germline CDR1 is SGHKS and CDR2 is YYEKEE (reference sequence). V lost 0 bases and J 4 bases, leaving 10 bases between the germline ends. This CDR3 contains 14 residues. The input for sequencing was CD4+ or CD8+ T cells sorted from blood, taken in a trial of the OX40 agonist ivuxolimab. The chain links TRBV5-5 to TRBJ1-2; D is unclear. The receptor comes from an adult with an advanced solid tumor such as melanoma, head and neck, liver or kidney cancer. The CDR3 nucleotides are TGTGCCAGCAGCTTGGTCGGGTCAGCCTATGGCTACACCTTC. This encodes CASSLVGSAYGYTF.